This entry is about one TCR beta chain. The read terminates 3 residues ahead of where the CDR3 ends, so the germline J gene completes it. The data were obtained in a study of T cells in women clearing cervical HPV infection. The CDR3 contains 16 residues. The junction had 9 bases not matched to a gene; V was cut back by 3 bases and J by 5 bases. Germline assignment: CDR1 PRHDT and CDR2 FYEKMQ (reference sequence). Clones were read by immunoSEQ multiplex PCR, and TCRdb kept only the in-frame ones, dropping some. Its listing shows tens of thousands of clones. V is TRBV13 and J is TRBJ2-5, with 10 bases that match TRBD1. The source of this sequence is a woman between 18 and 69 years old with a cervical HPV16 infection that either progressed to CIN3+ or cleared (not recorded which). The specimen sequenced was blood buffy coat. CDR3 DNA, as far as it was read: TGTGCCAGCAGCTTGCGAGACAGGGGGCCTGGGGAGACC. Translating it yields CASSLRDRGPGET. The whole CDR3 protein reads CASSLRDRGPGETQYF.